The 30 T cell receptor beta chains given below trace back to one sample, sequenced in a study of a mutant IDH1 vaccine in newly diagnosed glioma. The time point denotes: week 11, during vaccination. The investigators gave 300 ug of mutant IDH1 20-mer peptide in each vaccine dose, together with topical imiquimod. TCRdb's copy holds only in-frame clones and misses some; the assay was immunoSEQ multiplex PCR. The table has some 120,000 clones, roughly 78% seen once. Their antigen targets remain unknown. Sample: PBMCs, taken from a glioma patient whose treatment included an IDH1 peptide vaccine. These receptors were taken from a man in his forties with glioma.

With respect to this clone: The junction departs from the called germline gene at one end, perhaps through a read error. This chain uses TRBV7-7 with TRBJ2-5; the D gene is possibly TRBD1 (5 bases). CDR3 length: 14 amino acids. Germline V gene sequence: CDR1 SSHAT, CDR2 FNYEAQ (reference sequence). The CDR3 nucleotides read TGTGCTAGCAGCGTCGGACAAAAAACCCAGACCCAGTACTTC. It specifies CASSVGQKTQTQYF. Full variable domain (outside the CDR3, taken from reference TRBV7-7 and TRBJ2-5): GAGVSQSPRYKVTKRGQDVTLRCDPISSHATLYWYQQALGQGPEFLTYFNYEAQPDKSGLPSDRFSAERPEGSISTLTIQRTEQRDSAMYRCASSVGQKTQTQYFGPGTRLLVL.

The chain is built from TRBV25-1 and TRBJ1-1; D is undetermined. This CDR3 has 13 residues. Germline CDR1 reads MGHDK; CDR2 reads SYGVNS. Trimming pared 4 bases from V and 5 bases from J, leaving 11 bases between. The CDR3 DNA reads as TGTGCCAGCAGTGTATATGGGAAAACTGAAGCTTTCTTT. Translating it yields CASSVYGKTEAFF.

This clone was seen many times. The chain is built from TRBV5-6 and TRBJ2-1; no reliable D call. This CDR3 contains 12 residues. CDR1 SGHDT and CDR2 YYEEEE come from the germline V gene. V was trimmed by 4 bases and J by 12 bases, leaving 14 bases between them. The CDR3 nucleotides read TGTGCCAGCAGCCGGCCCGACGGTTGGCAGTTCTTC. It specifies CASSRPDGWQFF. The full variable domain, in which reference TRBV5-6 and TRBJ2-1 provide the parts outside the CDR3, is DAGVTQSPTHLIKTRGQQVTLRCSPKSGHDTVSWYQQALGQGPQFIFQYYEEEERQRGNFPDRFSGHQFPNYSSELNVNALLLGDSALYLCASSRPDGWQFFGPGTRLTVL.

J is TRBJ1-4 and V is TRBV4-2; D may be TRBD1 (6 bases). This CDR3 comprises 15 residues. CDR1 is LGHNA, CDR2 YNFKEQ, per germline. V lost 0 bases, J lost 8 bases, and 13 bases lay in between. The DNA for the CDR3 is TGTGCCAGCAGCCAAGATCTTATAGGGGGAGAAAAACTGTTTTTT. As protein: CASSQDLIGGEKLFF.

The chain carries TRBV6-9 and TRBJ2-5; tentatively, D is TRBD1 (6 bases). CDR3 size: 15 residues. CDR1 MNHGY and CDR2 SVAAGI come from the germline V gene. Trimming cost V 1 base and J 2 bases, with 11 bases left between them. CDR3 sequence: CASSYLRQAQETQYF. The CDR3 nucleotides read TGTGCCAGCAGTTATTTGAGACAGGCTCAAGAGACCCAGTACTTC.

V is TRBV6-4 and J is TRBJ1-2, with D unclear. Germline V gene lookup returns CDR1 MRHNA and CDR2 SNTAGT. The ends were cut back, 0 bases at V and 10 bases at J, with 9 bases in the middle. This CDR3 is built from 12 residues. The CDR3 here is CASSDSQFVYTF. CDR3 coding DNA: TGTGCCAGCAGTGACTCGCAGTTCGTCTACACCTTC.

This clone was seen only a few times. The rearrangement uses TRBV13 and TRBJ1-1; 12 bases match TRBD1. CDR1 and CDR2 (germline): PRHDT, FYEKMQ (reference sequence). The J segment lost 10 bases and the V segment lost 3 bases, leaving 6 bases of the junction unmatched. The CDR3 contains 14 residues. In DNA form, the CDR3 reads TGTGCCAGCAGCTTGGGACAGGGGGCGATTGGAGCTTTCTTT. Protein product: CASSLGQGAIGAFF.

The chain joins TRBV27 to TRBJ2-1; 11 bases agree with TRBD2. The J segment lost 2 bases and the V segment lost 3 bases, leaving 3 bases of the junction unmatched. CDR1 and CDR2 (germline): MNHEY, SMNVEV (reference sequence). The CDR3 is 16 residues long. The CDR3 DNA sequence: TGTGCCAGCAGTTTGTTAGCGGGGGGGGCCTACAATGAGCAGTTCTTC. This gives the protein CASSLLAGGAYNEQFF.

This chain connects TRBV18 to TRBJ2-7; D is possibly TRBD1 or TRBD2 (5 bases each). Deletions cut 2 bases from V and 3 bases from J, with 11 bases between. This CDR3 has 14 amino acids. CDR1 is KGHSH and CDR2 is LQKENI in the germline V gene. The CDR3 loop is CASSPGQRGYEQYF. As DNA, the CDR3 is TGTGCCAGCTCACCAGGGCAGAGGGGCTACGAGCAGTACTTC.

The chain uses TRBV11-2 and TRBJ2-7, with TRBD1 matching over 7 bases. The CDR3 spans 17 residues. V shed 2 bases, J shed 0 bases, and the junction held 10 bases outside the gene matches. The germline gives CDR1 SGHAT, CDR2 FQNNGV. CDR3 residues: CASSLHPGQASSYEQYF. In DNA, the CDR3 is TGTGCCAGCAGCTTACATCCCGGACAGGCCAGCTCCTACGAGCAGTACTTC.

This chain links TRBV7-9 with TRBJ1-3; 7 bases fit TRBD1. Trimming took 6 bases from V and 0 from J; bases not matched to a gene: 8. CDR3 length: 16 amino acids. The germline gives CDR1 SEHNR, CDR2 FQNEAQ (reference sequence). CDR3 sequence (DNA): TGTGCCAGCAGACCGGCAGGGGGAGGCTCTGGAAACACCATATATTTT. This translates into CASRPAGGGSGNTIYF. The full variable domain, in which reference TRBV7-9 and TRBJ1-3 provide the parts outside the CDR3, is DTGVSQNPRHKITKRGQNVTFRCDPISEHNRLYWYRQTLGQGPEFLTYFQNEAQLEKSRLLSDRFSAERPKGSFSTLEIQRTEQGDSAMYLCASRPAGGGSGNTIYFGEGSWLTVV.

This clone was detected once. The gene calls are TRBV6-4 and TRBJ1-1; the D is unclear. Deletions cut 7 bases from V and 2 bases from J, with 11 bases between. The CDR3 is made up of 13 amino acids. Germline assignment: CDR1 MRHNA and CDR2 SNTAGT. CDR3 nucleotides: TGTGCCAGCAAGGTCGAGCAAAACACTGAAGCTTTCTTT. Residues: CASKVEQNTEAFF.

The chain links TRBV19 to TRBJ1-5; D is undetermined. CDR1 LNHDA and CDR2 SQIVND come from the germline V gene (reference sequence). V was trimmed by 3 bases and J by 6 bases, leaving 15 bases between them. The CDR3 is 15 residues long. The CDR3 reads CASSIDGLRFQPQHF. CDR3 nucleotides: TGTGCCAGTAGTATTGACGGCTTGAGATTTCAGCCCCAGCATTTT.

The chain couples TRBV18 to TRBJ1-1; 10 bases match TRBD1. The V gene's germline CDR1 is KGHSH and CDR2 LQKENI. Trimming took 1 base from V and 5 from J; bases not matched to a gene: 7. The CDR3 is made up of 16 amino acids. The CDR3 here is CASSPQGTGVATEAFF. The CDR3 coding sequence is TGTGCCAGCTCACCACAGGGGACAGGGGTGGCGACTGAAGCTTTCTTT.

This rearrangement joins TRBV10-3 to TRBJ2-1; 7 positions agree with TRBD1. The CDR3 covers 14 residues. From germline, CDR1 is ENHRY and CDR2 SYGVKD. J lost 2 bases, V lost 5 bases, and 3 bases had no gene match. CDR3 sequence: CAISRDRAYNEQFF. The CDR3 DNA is TGTGCCATCAGTCGGGACAGAGCCTACAATGAGCAGTTCTTC.

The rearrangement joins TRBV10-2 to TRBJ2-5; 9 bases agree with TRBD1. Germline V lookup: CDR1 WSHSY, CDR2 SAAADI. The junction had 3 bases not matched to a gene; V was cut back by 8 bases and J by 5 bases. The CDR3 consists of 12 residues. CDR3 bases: TGCGCCAGCGGACAGGGGATGGAGACCCAGTACTTC. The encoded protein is CASGQGMETQYF.

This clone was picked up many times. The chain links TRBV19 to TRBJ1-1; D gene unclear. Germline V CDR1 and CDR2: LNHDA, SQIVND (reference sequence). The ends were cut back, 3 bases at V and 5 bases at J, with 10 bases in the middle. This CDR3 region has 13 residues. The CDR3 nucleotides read TGTGCCAGTAGTATGTTAAGCGGGACTGAAGCTTTCTTT. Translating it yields CASSMLSGTEAFF.

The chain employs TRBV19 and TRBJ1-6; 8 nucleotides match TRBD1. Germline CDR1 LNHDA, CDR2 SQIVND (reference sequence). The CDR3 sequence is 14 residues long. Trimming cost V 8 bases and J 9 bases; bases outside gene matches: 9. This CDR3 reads CASGKTGVGSPLHF. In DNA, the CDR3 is TGTGCCAGTGGGAAGACAGGGGTGGGTTCACCCCTCCACTTT. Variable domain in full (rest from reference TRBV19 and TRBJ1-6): DGGITQSPKYLFRKEGQNVTLSCEQNLNHDAMYWYRQDPGQGLRLIYYSQIVNDFQKGDIAEGYSVSREKKESFPLTVTSAQKNPTAFYLCASGKTGVGSPLHFGNGTRLTVT.

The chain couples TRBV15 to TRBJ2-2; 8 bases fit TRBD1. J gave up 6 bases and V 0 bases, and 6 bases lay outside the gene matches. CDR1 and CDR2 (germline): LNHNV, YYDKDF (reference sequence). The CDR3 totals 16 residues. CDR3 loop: CATSRDLTGGAGELFF. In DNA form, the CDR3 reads TGTGCCACCAGCAGAGATCTTACAGGGGGTGCCGGGGAGCTGTTTTTT. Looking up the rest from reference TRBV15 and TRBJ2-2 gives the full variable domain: DAMVIQNPRYQVTQFGKPVTLSCSQTLNHNVMYWYQQKSSQAPKLLFHYYDKDFNNEADTPDNFQSRRPNTSFCFLDIRSPGLGDTAMYLCATSRDLTGGAGELFFGEGSRLTVL.

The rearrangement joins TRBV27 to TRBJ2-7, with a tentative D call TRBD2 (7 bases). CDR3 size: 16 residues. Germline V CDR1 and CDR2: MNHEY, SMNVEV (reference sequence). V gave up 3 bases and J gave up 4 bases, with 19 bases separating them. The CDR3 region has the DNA TGTGCCAGCAGTTTCTCGGCAGGGGAAGCGGGGTACGAGCAGTACTTC. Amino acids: CASSFSAGEAGYEQYF.

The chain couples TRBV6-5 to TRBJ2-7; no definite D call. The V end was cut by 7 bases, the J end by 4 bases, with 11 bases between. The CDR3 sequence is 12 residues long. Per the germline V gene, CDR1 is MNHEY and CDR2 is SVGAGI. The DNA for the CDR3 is TGTGCCAGCATACAGTCCCTTTACGAGCAGTACTTC. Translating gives CASIQSLYEQYF.

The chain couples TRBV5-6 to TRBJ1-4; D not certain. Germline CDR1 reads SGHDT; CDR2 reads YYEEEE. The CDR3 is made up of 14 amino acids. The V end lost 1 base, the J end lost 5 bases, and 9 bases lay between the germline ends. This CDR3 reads CASSLSLGNEKLFF. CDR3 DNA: TGTGCCAGCAGCTTGTCGTTAGGGAATGAAAAACTGTTTTTT.

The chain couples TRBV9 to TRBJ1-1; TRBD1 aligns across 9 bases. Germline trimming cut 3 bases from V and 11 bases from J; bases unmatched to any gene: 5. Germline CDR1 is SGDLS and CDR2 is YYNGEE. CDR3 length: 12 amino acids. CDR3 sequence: CASSARTGEAFF. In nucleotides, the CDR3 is TGTGCCAGCAGCGCGCGGACAGGGGAGGCTTTCTTT.

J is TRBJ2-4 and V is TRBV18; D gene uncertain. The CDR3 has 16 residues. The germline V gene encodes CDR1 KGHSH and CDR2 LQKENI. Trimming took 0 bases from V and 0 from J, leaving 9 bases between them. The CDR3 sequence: CASSPPYVLAKNIQYF. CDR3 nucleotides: TGTGCCAGCTCACCACCTTATGTGCTAGCCAAAAACATTCAGTACTTC.

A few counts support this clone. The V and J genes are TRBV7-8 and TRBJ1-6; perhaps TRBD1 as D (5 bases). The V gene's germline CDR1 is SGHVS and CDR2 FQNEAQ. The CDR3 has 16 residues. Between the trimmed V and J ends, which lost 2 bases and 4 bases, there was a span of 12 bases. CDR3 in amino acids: CASSLSGTPYNSPLHF. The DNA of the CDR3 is TGTGCCAGCAGCTTATCGGGGACCCCGTATAATTCACCCCTCCACTTT. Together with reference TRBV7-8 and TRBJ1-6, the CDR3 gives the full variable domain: GAGVSQSPRYKVAKRGQDVALRCDPISGHVSLFWYQQALGQGPEFLTYFQNEAQLDKSGLPSDRFFAERPEGSVSTLKIQRTQQEDSAVYLCASSLSGTPYNSPLHFGNGTRLTVT.

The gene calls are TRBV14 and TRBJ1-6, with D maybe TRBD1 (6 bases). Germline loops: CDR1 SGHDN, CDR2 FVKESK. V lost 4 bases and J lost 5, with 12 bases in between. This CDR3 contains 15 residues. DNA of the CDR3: TGTGCCAGCAGCCTCACGGACAGTCATAATTCACCCCTCCACTTT. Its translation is CASSLTDSHNSPLHF. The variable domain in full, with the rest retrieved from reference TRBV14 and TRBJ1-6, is EAGVTQFPSHSVIEKGQTVTLRCDPISGHDNLYWYRRVMGKEIKFLLHFVKESKQDESGMPNNRFLAERTGGTYSTLKVQPAELEDSGVYFCASSLTDSHNSPLHFGNGTRLTVT.

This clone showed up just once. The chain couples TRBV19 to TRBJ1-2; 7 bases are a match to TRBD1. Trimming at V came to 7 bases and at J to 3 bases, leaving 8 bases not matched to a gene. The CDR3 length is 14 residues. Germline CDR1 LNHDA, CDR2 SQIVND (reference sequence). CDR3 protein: CASNSGTAYYGYTF. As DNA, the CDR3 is TGTGCCAGTAACTCCGGGACAGCTTACTATGGCTACACCTTC.

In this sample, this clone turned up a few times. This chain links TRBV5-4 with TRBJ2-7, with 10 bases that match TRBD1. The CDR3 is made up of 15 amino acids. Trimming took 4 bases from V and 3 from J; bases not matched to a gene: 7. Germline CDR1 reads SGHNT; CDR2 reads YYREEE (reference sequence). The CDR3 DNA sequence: TGTGCCAGCAGCCCCGGGACAGGGGAGTTCTACGAGCAGTACTTC. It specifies CASSPGTGEFYEQYF.

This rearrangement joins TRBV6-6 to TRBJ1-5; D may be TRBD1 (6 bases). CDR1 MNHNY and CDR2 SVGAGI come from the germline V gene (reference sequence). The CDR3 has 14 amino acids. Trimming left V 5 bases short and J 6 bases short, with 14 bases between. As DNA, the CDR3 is TGTGCCAGCAGTCCCCCAGGGGCAGGTCAGCCCCAGCATTTT. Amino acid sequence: CASSPPGAGQPQHF.

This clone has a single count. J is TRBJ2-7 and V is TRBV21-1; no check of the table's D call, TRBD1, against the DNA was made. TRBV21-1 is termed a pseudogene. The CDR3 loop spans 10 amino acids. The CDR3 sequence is CATGNCEQYF. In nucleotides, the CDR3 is TGTGCCACAGGAAACTGCGAGCAGTACTTC.